This TCR beta chain is from a study of T cells in Graves' hyperthyroidism and ophthalmopathy (dated by TCRdb to between 2018 and 2021). Background for the entire study: Peripheral blood samples were taken at initial diagnosis, before any treatment was given. A discovery cohort of fewer than 110 patients, about 44 with Graves' ophthalmopathy and 55 to 65 with stable Graves' hyperthyroidism, was used to find distinguishing TCR V-J signatures. Whether ophthalmopathy could be predicted prospectively was tested in an independent validation cohort made up of 18 to 20 hyperthyroidism patients plus 17 patients who later progressed to ophthalmopathy. The approximately 97 discovery patients were randomly divided into training and test sets at a 7:3 ratio. The study also compared thyroid tissue and blood T-cell repertoires from five or six Graves' hyperthyroidism patients. Once sampling was done, hyperthyroidism patients were given methimazole at a starting dose of 30 mg daily, whereas ophthalmopathy patients were given high-dose intravenous methylprednisolone. The paper describes TCR Vbeta CDR3 sequencing of 135 peripheral blood samples, made up of some 42 ophthalmopathy patients, around 78 hyperthyroidism patients and about 17 progressor patients. Study-wide findings and limitations: In validation, progression to ophthalmopathy was predicted by the model with roughly 69% sensitivity and 72.22% specificity, a median of approximately 6.5 months before onset. A 13 V-J signature model separated ophthalmopathy from stable hyperthyroidism, with 87.88% sensitivity and about 81% specificity in cross-validation and 80%/75% in testing. Most expanded thyroid clonotypes (frequency above 0.001) were also detected in blood, suggesting blood repertoires may reflect thyroid immune responses. No statistical method was used to fix the sample size in advance, and group allocation was not hidden from the investigators.

This clonotype was counted many times. Its antigen target is currently unknown. Per-nucleotide qualities are absent, and no much larger clonotype sits a single base away. Graves' hyperthyroidism was defined as stable when no progression to ophthalmopathy occurred over 18 months of follow-up. Hyperthyroidism patients were newly diagnosed, with disease duration under 2 months, and aged 18 to 65 years. Exclusion was applied to patients with uncontrolled infections, other autoimmune diseases, pregnancy or lactation. Diagnoses were based on clinical symptoms, serum thyroxine and TRAb, thyroid ultrasound and orbital computed tomography. PBMCs were isolated from about 10 ml of fresh peripheral blood by Ficoll-Paque density gradient centrifugation. Trizol reagent was used to extract total RNA, and RNA quality was then checked on an Agilent 2100 Bioanalyzer. The germline V gene sets CDR1 to SGHTA and CDR2 to FQGNSA. A distance of 20 bases separates the germline ends of V and J, which lose 1 base and 3 bases respectively. From cysteine to phenylalanine, the CDR3 is 18 amino acids long. The retained sequence is limited to the CDR3, 54 bases, with the frame set at the first base.

The TCR beta CDR3 regions were amplified from RNA transcripts. A first-round RT-PCR of the TCR CDR3 used the HTBI primer set with the Qiagen OneStep RT-PCR kit. Libraries were constructed in a second round of multiplex PCR, after which size selection and purification were carried out. Paired-end sequencing of the libraries was performed with 100 bp reads on an Illumina HiSeq2000. In the original analysis: SOAPnuke was used to process the raw data, removing reads that contained adapters or uncalled bases, had a mean Phred below 15, or lacked an exact match to the constant primer or identifier. High-quality paired reads were merged with COPE v1.2.5, and unique nucleotide sequences were defined as clonotypes. MiTCR v1.1 was used to align clonotypes to the IMGT TRBV, TRBD and TRBJ reference segments. The analysis included only V-J combinations with a frequency above 0.0001, which together covered 98% to 99.2% of the repertoires. A TCS score was defined as the ratio of F50 (clonal expansion) to E x V (chaos), with BLOSUM62-based TCRdist applied between CDR3 peptides within each V-J. Welch's t-statistics and random forest reduced just over 500 V-J features to about 13, which were used in a naive Bayes classifier (R e1071). The raw public data were reprocessed by TCRdb itself: fastp quality trimming at Q25, MiXCR clonotype calling, in-frame beta chains only. When rows share a CDR3 protein, they turn into one entry using the most common DNA and genes. The V and J calls were determined by TCRdb, not by the authors. The sample table holds some 420,000 distinct CDR3 sequences, of which roughly an eighth were seen once. The leading ten clones occupy around 5.3% of the sample.

The material sequenced was blood. The rearranged segments are TRBV7-2 and TRBJ2-3, with TRBD1 tentatively as D gene (6 bases match). The sequence was collected from a woman in her late teens or twenties with Graves' hyperthyroidism. At the DNA level, the sequence is TGTGCCAGCAGCTTAGTAGGCGGTCGCGGAAGGGGGACAGATACGCAGTATTTT. The encoded protein is CASSLVGGRGRGTDTQYF. Joined to the reference TRBV7-2 and TRBJ2-3 proteins, this CDR3 gives the full variable domain: GAGVSQSPSNKVTEKGKDVELRCDPISGHTALYWYRQSLGQGLEFLIYFQGNSAPDKSGLPSDRFSAERTGGSVSTLTIQRTQQEDSAVYLCASSLVGGRGRGTDTQYFGPGTRLTVL.